A single sample gave rise to the 13 T cell receptor beta chains below, sequenced in a study of T cell responses to AZD1222 COVID-19 vaccine. The table came from immunoSEQ multiplex PCR; TCRdb's copy has only in-frame clones and leaves some out. The table has 90,000 to 150,000 clones, around 90% seen once. The source was peripheral blood, collected on day 0 of AZD1222 vaccination. These receptors came from an adult in good health.

This sequence joins TRBV19 and TRBJ1-1, with 9 bases identical to TRBD1. This CDR3 is 15 amino acids long. Per germline, CDR1 LNHDA and CDR2 SQIVND (reference sequence). Trimming cost V 7 bases and J 0 bases; bases outside gene matches: 6. DNA for the CDR3: TGTGCCAGTAAGGGACAGGGCTCTATGAACACTGAAGCTTTCTTT. Translated, it gives CASKGQGSMNTEAFF.

This sequence joins TRBV7-8 and TRBJ1-4, with 7 bases identical to TRBD1. Germline lookup yields CDR1 SGHVS and CDR2 FQNEAQ. Losses at the gene ends were 5 bases for V and 7 bases for J; bases not matched to a gene: 7. The CDR3 is 14 amino acids. CDR3 DNA: TGTGCCAGCAGCCCTGACAGGGTCCGTGAAAAACTGTTTTTT. This codes for CASSPDRVREKLFF. The full variable domain, completed using reference TRBV7-8 and TRBJ1-4, is GAGVSQSPRYKVAKRGQDVALRCDPISGHVSLFWYQQALGQGPEFLTYFQNEAQLDKSGLPSDRFFAERPEGSVSTLKIQRTQQEDSAVYLCASSPDRVREKLFFGSGTQLSVL.

The CDR3 protein is CASRPDRGAGNTIYF. CDR3 DNA: TGTGCCAGCAGACCGGACAGGGGTGCTGGAAACACCATATATTTT. The gene calls are TRBV9 and TRBJ1-3, with 9 bases that match TRBD1. The CDR3 runs 15 residues. V lost 5 bases, J lost 2 bases, and 5 bases stayed unmatched. Germline V gene sequence: CDR1 SGDLS, CDR2 YYNGEE.

The chain uses TRBV5-4 and TRBJ2-6; unclear D gene. Looked up from germline, CDR1 is SGHNT and CDR2 is YYREEE (reference sequence). Trimming took 3 bases from V and 2 from J, leaving 0 bases between them. The CDR3 consists of 12 residues. CDR3 coding DNA: TGTGCCAGCAGCTCTGGGGCCAACGTCCTGACTTTC. Its protein is CASSSGANVLTF.

V gene TRBV6-1 combines with J gene TRBJ1-1; 8 bases align to TRBD1. The CDR3 is made up of 14 amino acids. CDR1 is MNHNS, CDR2 SASEGT, per germline. V lost 7 bases, J lost 4 bases, and 8 bases stayed unmatched. The CDR3 nucleotides are TGTGCCAGCACCCTCCGCACAGGGGGCACTGAAGCTTTCTTT. Protein sequence: CASTLRTGGTEAFF.

V usage is TRBV6-4 and J usage is TRBJ1-6, with 7 nucleotides matching TRBD1. Germline V lookup: CDR1 MRHNA, CDR2 SNTAGT. This CDR3 spans 14 amino acids. The V segment lost 6 bases and the J segment 2 bases; nucleotides outside the gene matches: 1. CDR3 residues: CASRQGTYNSPLHF. CDR3 in DNA: TGTGCCAGCAGACAGGGGACCTATAATTCACCCCTCCACTTT.

This clone has just a few counts. The chain uses TRBV5-1 and TRBJ2-7, with D possibly matching TRBD1 (6 bases). Germline assignment: CDR1 SGHRS and CDR2 YFSETQ. CDR3 length equals 13 residues. V lost 7 bases and J 2 bases, leaving 13 bases between the germline ends. The CDR3 sequence is CASRKGQTYEQYF. In nucleotides, the CDR3 is TGCGCCAGCCGGAAAGGACAGACCTACGAGCAGTACTTC.

This clone has a handful of counts. Lacking the conserved final phenylalanine or tryptophan, this CDR3 likely reflects a read error. The DNA is left out, because the CDR3 cannot be placed on it with certainty; the CDR3 is given as TCRdb lists it. The J gene is TRBJ1-1, the V gene TRBV27; the table's D gene call, TRBD1, was not cross checked with the DNA. Including both end residues, the CDR3 is 11 amino acids long. CDR1 is MNHEY and CDR2 is SMNVEV in the germline V gene (reference sequence). The CDR3 protein is CASSLRQGSLV.

The rearrangement joins TRBV2 to TRBJ2-7; the D gene is possibly TRBD1 (6 bases). V lost 6 bases and J lost 3, with 9 bases in between. CDR3 length equals 12 residues. CDR1 and CDR2 (germline): SNHLY, FYNNEI. CDR3 DNA: TGTGCCAGCAGGACGGACAGCTACGAGCAGTACTTC. Translated: CASRTDSYEQYF.

The chain has TRBV24-1 and TRBJ2-7; 7 bases align to TRBD1. This CDR3 has 16 residues. V lost 4 bases, J lost 1 base, and 9 bases stayed unmatched. Per germline, CDR1 KGHDR and CDR2 SFDVKD. CDR3 region: CATSDPGQALSYEQYF. The CDR3 DNA reads as TGTGCCACCAGTGACCCTGGACAGGCCTTATCCTACGAGCAGTACTTC.

The DNA of the CDR3 is TGTGCCAGCAGCGTAGCTACCGGCAGGGGGCTAGAGACCCAGTACTTC. Its translation: CASSVATGRGLETQYF. The chain uses TRBV9 and TRBJ2-5, with TRBD1 matching 8 bases. CDR1 SGDLS and CDR2 YYNGEE come from the germline V gene. The CDR3 contains 16 residues. V lost 0 bases and J lost 4; bases outside the gene matches: 8.

V usage is TRBV23-1 and J usage is TRBJ1-6, with D possibly matching TRBD1 (5 bases). TRBV23-1 is recorded as an ORF, its role being uncertain. Trimming removed 6 bases at V and 0 bases at J, with 12 bases between. The CDR3 length is 16 residues. This chain's CDR3 is CASRPRGSSYNSPLHF. The CDR3, as DNA: TGCGCCAGCAGACCGAGGGGTAGCTCCTATAATTCACCCCTCCACTTT.

The chain joins TRBV20-1 to TRBJ1-2; D is uncertain. Between the trimmed V and J ends, which lost 5 bases and 6 bases, there was a span of 7 bases. The CDR3 contains 10 residues. The germline CDR1 and CDR2 sequences are DFQATT and SNEGSKA (reference sequence). In nucleotides, the CDR3 is TGCAGTGCTCGGACCGATGGCTACACCTTC. This sequence encodes CSARTDGYTF.